The next 16 T cell receptor beta chains were all read from a single sample in a study of shared clonotypes between healthy human individuals (TCRdb year 2020). Library preparation employed the immunoSEQ multiplex PCR assay. TCRdb re-hosts the immuneACCESS table, in-frame sequences only. Its copies lack some clones; in the studies checked, an unresolved V gene accounts for under half of them, and the cause for the rest is not known. For this sample the table gives about 990,000 clones, of which around 78% were detected only once. The ten top clones hold roughly 0.65% of the sample. Sequencing input: memory CD4+ T cells from PBMCs. The cell subset or site label of this sample denotes: CD45RA-negative fraction. The origin of the receptors is a man aged 18-30 years in good health. Some clones in this sample may be carry-over from other donors' samples.

Details on this clone: Other DNA sequences in this specimen translate into the identical CDR3. The chain employs TRBV9 and TRBJ2-5; D call uncertain. This CDR3 is built from 13 residues. The V end was cut by 0 bases, the J end by 5 bases, with 8 bases between. CDR1 and CDR2 (germline): SGDLS, YYNGEE. The CDR3 reads CASSVAAGETQYF. As DNA, the CDR3 is TGTGCCAGCAGCGTAGCTGCTGGGGAGACCCAGTACTTC.

The rearrangement joins TRBV6-5 to TRBJ1-4; 8 nucleotides match TRBD1. V shed 5 bases and J 6 bases; nucleotides not matched to a gene: 5. This CDR3 comprises 14 residues. Germline V gene lookup returns CDR1 MNHEY and CDR2 SVGAGI. The CDR3 region has the DNA TGTGCCAGCAGTCCCGGACAGGGAGATGAAAAACTGTTTTTT. This translates into CASSPGQGDEKLFF.

The rearrangement uses TRBV6-6 and TRBJ2-3, with D possibly being TRBD2 (5 bases). Germline CDR1 reads MNHNY; CDR2 reads SVGAGI (reference sequence). The CDR3 totals 15 residues. V was pared by 0 bases and J by 3 bases, with 10 bases between. This CDR3 is CASSYSLAGTDTQYF. The CDR3 bases are TGTGCCAGCAGTTACTCGCTAGCTGGTACAGATACGCAGTATTTT.

This clone occurred once. The chain uses TRBV28 and TRBJ1-3; 7 nucleotides agree with TRBD1. V gave up 4 bases and J gave up 4 bases; unmatched junction bases: 4. Germline CDR1 is MDHEN and CDR2 is SYDVKM. The CDR3 is made up of 14 amino acids. The CDR3 protein is CASSSGTEGNTIYF. CDR3 sequence (DNA): TGTGCCAGCAGTTCCGGGACAGAAGGAAACACCATATATTTT.

This clone turned up a few times. The rearrangement links TRBV11-2 to TRBJ2-5; a weak D match, TRBD2 (5 bases). CDR1 is SGHAT, CDR2 FQNNGV, per germline. This CDR3 has 15 residues. Trimming cost V 7 bases and J 0 bases, with 15 bases left between them. The CDR3 DNA sequence: TGTGCCAGCACCCTCGGGCGGGCGAACCAAGAGACCCAGTACTTC. Amino acids: CASTLGRANQETQYF.

This clone was counted a single time. The rearrangement uses TRBV30 and TRBJ1-2; a possible D gene is TRBD1 (6 bases). CDR1 and CDR2 from the germline V gene are GTSNPN and SVGIG (reference sequence). Trimming removed 0 bases at V and 7 bases at J, with 15 bases between. The CDR3 is 14 amino acids. CDR3 region: CAWSVIPEGGGYTF. CDR3 DNA sequence: TGTGCCTGGAGTGTCATACCGGAGGGGGGTGGCTACACCTTC.

This clone was observed a handful of times. The V and J genes are TRBV27 and TRBJ2-1; weak D call: TRBD1 (5 bases). Germline lookup yields CDR1 MNHEY and CDR2 SMNVEV (reference sequence). The CDR3 covers 14 residues. Trimming removed 2 bases at V and 5 bases at J, with 10 bases between. CDR3 sequence reads: CASSLGAFDNEQFF. CDR3 nucleotides: TGTGCCAGCAGTTTAGGGGCGTTCGACAATGAGCAGTTCTTC.

This clone was seen only a few times. J is TRBJ2-7 and V is TRBV28; D not resolved. V was trimmed by 0 bases and J by 8 bases, leaving 11 bases between them. The CDR3 length is 13 residues. In germline, CDR1 is MDHEN, CDR2 SYDVKM. In DNA, the CDR3 is TGTGCCAGCAGTTTATGGTCGGCTAAAAAGCAGTACTTC. Its protein product is CASSLWSAKKQYF.

The chain has TRBV7-2 and TRBJ2-7; D is ambiguous. Germline CDR1 and CDR2: SGHTA and FQGNSA. This CDR3 region has 15 residues. V dropped 0 bases and J dropped 6 bases, with 15 bases sitting between them. CDR3 sequence (DNA): TGTGCCAGCAGCTTAGCGGGTCGCCCCCCTGCCGAGCAGTACTTC. It translates to CASSLAGRPPAEQYF. Based on the CDR3 plus reference TRBV7-2 and TRBJ2-7, the full variable domain is GAGVSQSPSNKVTEKGKDVELRCDPISGHTALYWYRQSLGQGLEFLIYFQGNSAPDKSGLPSDRFSAERTGGSVSTLTIQRTQQEDSAVYLCASSLAGRPPAEQYFGPGTRLTVT.

In nucleotides, the CDR3 is TGTGCCAGCCGCCCCGGGGTCAACACCGGGGAGCTGTTTTTT. Amino acids: CASRPGVNTGELFF. The chain combines TRBV7-8 with TRBJ2-2; D perhaps matches TRBD2 (5 bases). The V gene's germline CDR1 is SGHVS and CDR2 FQNEAQ. Trimming took 8 bases from V and 2 from J, leaving 12 bases between them. The CDR3 contains 14 residues.

This clone was picked up a small number of times. J is TRBJ2-6 and V is TRBV19; 8 bases agree with TRBD1. Trimming removed 2 bases from V and 0 bases from J; junction bases left unmatched: 6. CDR1 is LNHDA, CDR2 SQIVND, per germline (reference sequence). The length of the CDR3 is 18 residues. The CDR3 DNA sequence: TGTGCCAGTAGTATAACCGGGACAGGCAGCTCTGGGGCCAACGTCCTGACTTTC. Amino acids: CASSITGTGSSGANVLTF.

This clone was picked up one time. The chain has TRBV5-8 and TRBJ2-3, with D possibly being TRBD2 (5 bases). Germline V gene data show CDR1 as SGHTS and CDR2 as YDEGEE. The CDR3 runs to 16 residues. Trimming removed 6 bases from V and 0 bases from J, with 17 bases in between. Here the CDR3 reads CASKDRTQTSTDTQYF. In DNA form, the CDR3 reads TGTGCCAGCAAGGACCGGACTCAGACTAGCACAGATACGCAGTATTTT. Drawing the rest from reference TRBV5-8 and TRBJ2-3, the complete variable domain is EAGVTQSPTHLIKTRGQQATLRCSPISGHTSVYWYQQALGLGLQFLLWYDEGEERNRGNFPPRFSGRQFPNYSSELNVNALELEDSALYLCASKDRTQTSTDTQYFGPGTRLTVL.

The chain is built from TRBV9 and TRBJ2-1; TRBD1 or TRBD2 may be the D gene (5 bases each). Germline lookup yields CDR1 SGDLS and CDR2 YYNGEE. The CDR3 extends over 16 amino acids. With 0 bases removed from V and 4 bases from J, the gap between germline ends came to 14 bases. Here the CDR3 DNA reads TGTGCCAGCAGCGTAGATGAGGGGACGCAGTACAATGAGCAGTTCTTC. Protein sequence: CASSVDEGTQYNEQFF.

This clone was seen a few times. Possible read error: a much larger clone is one base away. This chain uses TRBV13 with TRBJ1-1; D is uncertain. The CDR3 runs 11 residues. CDR1 and CDR2 (germline): PRHDT, FYEKMQ (reference sequence). Deletions cut 3 bases from V and 3 bases from J, with 2 bases between. The CDR3 is CASSFDTEAFF. For the CDR3, the DNA is TGTGCCAGCAGCTTCGACACTGAAGCTTTCTTT.

Note on this clone: Relative to the germline gene, one junction end is altered; a read error may explain this. V is TRBV7-8 and J is TRBJ2-7; TRBD2 aligns across 13 bases. This CDR3 contains 14 residues. Germline V gives CDR1 SGHVS, CDR2 FQNEAQ. The chain's CDR3 is CASSSGTSGIPQNF. The CDR3 bases are TGTGCCAGCAGCTCCGGGACTAGCGGGATCCCACAGAACTTC.

The CDR3 is CASSLASLVGEQFF. As DNA, the CDR3 is TGCGCCAGCAGCTTGGCCAGTCTGGTCGGTGAGCAGTTCTTC. The rearrangement links TRBV5-1 to TRBJ2-1; D remains ambiguous. The length of the CDR3 is 14 residues. CDR1 is SGHRS and CDR2 is YFSETQ in the germline V gene. V was trimmed by 0 bases and J by 9 bases, leaving 13 bases between them.